This TCR beta chain emerged from a study of CD8 T cells in Susac syndrome. Broader study findings: The study conceded that relatively few individuals underwent its TCR sequencing and HLA analysis.

Sequencing of TCR beta was undertaken in CD8+ and CD4+ T cells derived from blood. While CD8+ and CD4+ T cells were isolated negatively, TEMRA cells were enriched by FACS. About this clonotype itself: Its antigen is as yet unknown.

Trimming shortened V by 6 bases and J by 3 bases, and 6 bases separated the two germline ends. This CDR3 spans 12 amino acids. Per the germline V gene, CDR1 is DFQATT and CDR2 is SNEGSKA (reference sequence). An input of roughly 0.5 to 1 ug of RNA was subjected to reverse transcription using random hexamers. An immunoSEQ multiplex PCR amplified TCR beta CDR3 over 54 Vbeta and 13 Jbeta. TCRdb reprocessed the immunoSEQ multiplex PCR reads via MiXCR and lists one record per CDR3 protein. Among 150,000 to 200,000 distinct CDR3 sequences, approximately 94% were seen once, and the ten largest hold 0.08% to 0.095%.

Material for sequencing was CD4+ T cells from PBMCs. The receptor comes from a human donor with multiple sclerosis. The J gene is TRBJ2-6, the V gene TRBV20-1; D is undetermined. DNA for the CDR3: TGCAGTGCCATCGGTGGGGCCAACGTCCTGACTTTC. It codes for CSAIGGANVLTF.